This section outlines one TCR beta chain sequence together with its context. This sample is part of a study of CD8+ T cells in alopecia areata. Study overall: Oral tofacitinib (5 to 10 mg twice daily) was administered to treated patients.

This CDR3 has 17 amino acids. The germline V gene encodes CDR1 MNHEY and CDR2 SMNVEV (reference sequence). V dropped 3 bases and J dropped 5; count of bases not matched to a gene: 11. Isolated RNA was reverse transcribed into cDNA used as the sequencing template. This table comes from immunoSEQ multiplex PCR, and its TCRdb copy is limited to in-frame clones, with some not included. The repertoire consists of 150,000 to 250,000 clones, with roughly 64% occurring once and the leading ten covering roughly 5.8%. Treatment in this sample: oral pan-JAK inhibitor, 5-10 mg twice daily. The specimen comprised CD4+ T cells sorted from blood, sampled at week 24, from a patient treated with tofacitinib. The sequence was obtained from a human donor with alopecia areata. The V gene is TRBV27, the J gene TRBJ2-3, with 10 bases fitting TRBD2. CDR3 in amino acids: CASSLRRTLAGEDTQYF. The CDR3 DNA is TGTGCCAGCAGTTTGCGTAGAACTCTAGCGGGAGAAGATACGCAGTATTTT.